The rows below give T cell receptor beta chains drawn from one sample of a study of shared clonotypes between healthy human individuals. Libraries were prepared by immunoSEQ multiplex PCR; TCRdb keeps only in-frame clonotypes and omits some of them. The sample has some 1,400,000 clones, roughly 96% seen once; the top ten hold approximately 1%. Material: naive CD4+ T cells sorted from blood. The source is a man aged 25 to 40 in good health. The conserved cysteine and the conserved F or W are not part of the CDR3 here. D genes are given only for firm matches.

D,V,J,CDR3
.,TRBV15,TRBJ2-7,ATSRDKGFEQY
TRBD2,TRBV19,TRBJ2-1,ASSVRGGGSYNEQF
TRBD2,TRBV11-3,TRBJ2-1,ASSLGLAGGTNGEQF
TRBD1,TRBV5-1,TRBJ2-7,ASSPGTAYEQY
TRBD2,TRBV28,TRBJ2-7,ASSSPPGGQY
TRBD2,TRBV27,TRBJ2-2,ASSRSGLAGTGELF
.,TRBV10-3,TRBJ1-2,AISDRSSRQDGYT
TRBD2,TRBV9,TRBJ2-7,ASSESGRASEQY
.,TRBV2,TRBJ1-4,ASRKSSSAKLF
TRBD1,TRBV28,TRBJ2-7,ASSAYQGAEEQY
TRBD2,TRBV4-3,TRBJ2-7,ASSQEGRGRYEQY
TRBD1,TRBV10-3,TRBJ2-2,AISETLQGFGELF
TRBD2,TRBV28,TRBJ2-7,ASSTIAGAPFEQY
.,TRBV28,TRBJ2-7,ASSLRGSTSYEQY
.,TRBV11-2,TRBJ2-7,ASSLVSYEQY
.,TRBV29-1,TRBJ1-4,SVLGGEKLF
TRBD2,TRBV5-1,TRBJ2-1,ASSLVLASGSNEQF
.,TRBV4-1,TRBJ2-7,ASSQPLGHSSYEQY
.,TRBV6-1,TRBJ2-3,ASSPRVTDTQY
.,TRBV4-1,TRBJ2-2,ASSSMQGGTGELF
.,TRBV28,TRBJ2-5,ASSLWRADRETQY
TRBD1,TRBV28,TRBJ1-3,ASSWTGSPLDSGNTIY
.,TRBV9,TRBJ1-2,ASSGQGNGYT
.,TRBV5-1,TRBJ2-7,ASSLGFSSYEQY
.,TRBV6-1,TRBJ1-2,ASSERRSGYT
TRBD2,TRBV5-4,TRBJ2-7,ASSPGRAHEQY
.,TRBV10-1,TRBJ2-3,ASRDSGTDTQY
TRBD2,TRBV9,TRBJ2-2,ASRPTLAGGLVNANTGELF
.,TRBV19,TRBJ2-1,ASSWDPITNEQF
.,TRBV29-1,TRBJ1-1,SGAPGQNTEAF
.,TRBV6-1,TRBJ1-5,ASSGGWVNQPQH
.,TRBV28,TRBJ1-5,ASSSQGQPQH
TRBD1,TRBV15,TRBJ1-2,ATSRTGGSNYGYT
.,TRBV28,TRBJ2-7,ASSLLGGWDSYEQY
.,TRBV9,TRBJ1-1,ASSFDGGRNTEAF
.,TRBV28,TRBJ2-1,ASRSTREGGLNNEQF
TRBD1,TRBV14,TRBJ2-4,ASSPPDRGAKNIQY
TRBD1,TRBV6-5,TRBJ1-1,ASSLIRQGNTEAF
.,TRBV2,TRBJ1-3,ASSEGGTSGNTIY
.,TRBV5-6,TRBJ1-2,ASSLPRLYGYT
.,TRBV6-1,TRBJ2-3,ASSDGRDTQY
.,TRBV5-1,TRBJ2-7,ASSFQSLVGVSSEQY
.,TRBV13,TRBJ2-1,ASSAAGSSYNEQF
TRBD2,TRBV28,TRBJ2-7,ASSLRLAGSYEQY
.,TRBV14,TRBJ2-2,ASSLKRAGELF
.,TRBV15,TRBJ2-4,ATSPHTGGGHPTVLGNIQY
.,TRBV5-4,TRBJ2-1,ASSRNHRDEQF